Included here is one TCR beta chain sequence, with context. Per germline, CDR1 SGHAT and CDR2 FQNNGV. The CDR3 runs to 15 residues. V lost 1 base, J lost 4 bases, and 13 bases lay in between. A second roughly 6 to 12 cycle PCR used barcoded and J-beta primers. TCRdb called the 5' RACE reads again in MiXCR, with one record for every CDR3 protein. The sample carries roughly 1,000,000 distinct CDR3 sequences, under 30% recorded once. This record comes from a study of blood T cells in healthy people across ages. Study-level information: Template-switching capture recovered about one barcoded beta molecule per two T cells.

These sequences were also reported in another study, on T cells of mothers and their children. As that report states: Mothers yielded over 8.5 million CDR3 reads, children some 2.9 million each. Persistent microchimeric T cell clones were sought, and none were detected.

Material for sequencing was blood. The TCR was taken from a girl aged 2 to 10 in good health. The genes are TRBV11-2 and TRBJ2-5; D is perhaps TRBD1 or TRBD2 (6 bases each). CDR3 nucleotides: TGTGCCAGCAGCTTAGGGGGGGCTAGAGGAGAGACCCAGTACTTC. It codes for CASSLGGARGETQYF.